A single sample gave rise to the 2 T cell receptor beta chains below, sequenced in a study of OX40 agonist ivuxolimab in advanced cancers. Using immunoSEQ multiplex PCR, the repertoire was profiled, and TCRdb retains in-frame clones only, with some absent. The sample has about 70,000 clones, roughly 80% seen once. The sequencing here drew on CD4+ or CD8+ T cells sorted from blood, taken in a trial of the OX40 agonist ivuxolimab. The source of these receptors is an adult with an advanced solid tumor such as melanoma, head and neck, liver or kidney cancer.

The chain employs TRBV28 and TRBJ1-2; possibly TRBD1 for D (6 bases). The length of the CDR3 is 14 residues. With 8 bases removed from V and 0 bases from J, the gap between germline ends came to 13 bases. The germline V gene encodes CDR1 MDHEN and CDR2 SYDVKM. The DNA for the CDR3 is TGTGCCAGCGAGGACAGCTCCGCTAACTATGGCTACACCTTC. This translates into CASEDSSANYGYTF.

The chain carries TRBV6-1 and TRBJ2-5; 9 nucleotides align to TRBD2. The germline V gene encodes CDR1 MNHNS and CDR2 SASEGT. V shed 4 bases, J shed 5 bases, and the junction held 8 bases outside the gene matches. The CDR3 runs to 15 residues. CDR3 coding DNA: TGTGCCAGCAGTGTGACTACTAGCGGGTGGGAGACCCAGTACTTC. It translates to CASSVTTSGWETQYF.